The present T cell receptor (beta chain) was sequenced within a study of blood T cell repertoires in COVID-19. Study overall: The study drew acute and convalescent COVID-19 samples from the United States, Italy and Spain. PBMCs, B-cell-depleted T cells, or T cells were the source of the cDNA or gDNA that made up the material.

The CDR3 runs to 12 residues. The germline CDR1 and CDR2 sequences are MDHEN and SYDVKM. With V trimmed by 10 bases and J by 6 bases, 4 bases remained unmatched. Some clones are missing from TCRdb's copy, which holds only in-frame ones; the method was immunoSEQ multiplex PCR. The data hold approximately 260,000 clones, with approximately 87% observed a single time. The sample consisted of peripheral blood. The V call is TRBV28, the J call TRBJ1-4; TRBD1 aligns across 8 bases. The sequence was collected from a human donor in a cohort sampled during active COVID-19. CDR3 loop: CATGQGYEKLFF. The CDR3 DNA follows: TGTGCCACCGGACAGGGTTATGAAAAACTGTTTTTT.